These 17 T cell receptor beta chains share one sample of origin, sequenced in a study of graft-versus-host responses after intestinal transplantation. Sequencing was performed with immunoSEQ multiplex PCR; in TCRdb, only in-frame clones are kept and a portion is missing. The profile covers under 100,000 clones, with approximately 78% appearing a single time and more than 0.8% taken by the ten largest. The antigens for these receptors are not known. Sequencing used unstimulated CD4+ T cells sorted from spleen or lymph node cells, obtained before intestinal transplant. The receptor set was obtained from a human donor who received an intestinal transplant.

The chain combines TRBV11-2 with TRBJ1-1; weak D call: TRBD1 (5 bases). This CDR3 is 15 amino acids long. Germline V gene sequence: CDR1 SGHAT, CDR2 FQNNGV. V was shortened by 1 base and J by 1 base, with 10 bases between the two germline ends. The CDR3 region has the DNA TGTGCCAGCAGCTTAGGGGGGGTGAGGAACACTGAAGCTTTCTTT. Translated: CASSLGGVRNTEAFF.

This clone was counted between two and nine times. The rearrangement uses TRBV5-6 and TRBJ1-5, with TRBD1 as a possible D gene (6 bases). In germline, CDR1 is SGHDT, CDR2 YYEEEE. This CDR3 is 14 amino acids long. V dropped 6 bases and J dropped 7 bases, with 17 bases sitting between them. CDR3 in amino acids: CASNLRGGGQPQHF. The CDR3 coding sequence is TGTGCCAGCAACCTAAGGGGGGGCGGGCAGCCCCAGCATTTT.

This clone was recorded a few times. V is TRBV6-4 and J is TRBJ2-7, with 13 bases fitting TRBD2. Germline CDR1 is MRHNA and CDR2 is SNTAGT. The V gene end was trimmed by 6 bases and the J gene end by 5 bases; junction bases not matched to a gene: 7. CDR3 length: 15 residues. CDR3 loop: CASREGLAGTHEQYF. In DNA form, the CDR3 reads TGTGCCAGCAGGGAGGGACTAGCGGGAACTCACGAGCAGTACTTC.

The V call is TRBV10-1, the J call TRBJ2-2; 9 bases align to TRBD2. This CDR3 spans 15 amino acids. Trimming at V came to 6 bases and at J to 7 bases, leaving 9 bases not matched to a gene. Germline CDR1 is WNHNN and CDR2 is SYGVQD (reference sequence). The CDR3 DNA follows: TGCGCCAGCAGCGTGACTAGCGGTGTTGGCGGGGAGCTGTTTTTT. This gives the protein CASSVTSGVGGELFF.

The chain combines TRBV28 with TRBJ2-7; TRBD2 agrees at 8 bases. The CDR3 has 14 amino acids. The ends lost 8 bases at V and 6 bases at J; junction bases unmatched: 12. CDR1 and CDR2 (germline): MDHEN, SYDVKM. The CDR3, as DNA: TGTGCCAGCTGGCAGCGGGGGCCGGCCCTCGAGCAGTACTTC. Its translation is CASWQRGPALEQYF.

This clone was seen a few times. The rearrangement links TRBV5-6 to TRBJ2-7, with unresolved D. V was shortened by 3 bases and J by 3 bases, with 4 bases between the two germline ends. From germline, CDR1 is SGHDT and CDR2 YYEEEE. This CDR3 comprises 11 residues. The CDR3 nucleotides read TGTGCCAGCAGCTCAAACTACGAGCAGTACTTC. Amino acids: CASSSNYEQYF.

The CDR3 sequence is CATSTVSYEQYF. CDR3 coding DNA: TGTGCCACTTCGACAGTCTCCTACGAGCAGTACTTC. V is TRBV28 and J is TRBJ2-7, with a possible D match to TRBD1 (5 bases). CDR3 length: 12 residues. Germline V CDR1 and CDR2: MDHEN, SYDVKM. V was clipped by 10 bases and J by 0 bases, with 10 bases between them. Combining the CDR3 with reference TRBV28 and TRBJ2-7 gives the whole variable domain DVKVTQSSRYLVKRTGEKVFLECVQDMDHENMFWYRQDPGLGLRLIYFSYDVKMKEKGDIPEGYSVSREKKERFSLILESASTNQTSMYLCATSTVSYEQYFGPGTRLTVT.

The J gene is TRBJ2-5, the V gene TRBV9, with D perhaps matching TRBD1 (5 bases). CDR3 size: 16 residues. Germline V gene lookup returns CDR1 SGDLS and CDR2 YYNGEE. V shed 2 bases and J shed 1 base, with 15 bases lying between them. The CDR3 is CASSVASRVPQETQYF. Written as DNA, the CDR3 is TGTGCCAGCAGCGTCGCTTCCAGGGTCCCCCAAGAGACCCAGTACTTC.

The chain combines TRBV4-2 with TRBJ2-1, with 12 bases identical to TRBD2. CDR1 and CDR2 from the germline V gene are LGHNA and YNFKEQ. V was pared by 0 bases and J by 7 bases, with 4 bases of the junction left unmatched. This CDR3 has 16 amino acids. CDR3 region: CASSQEVLAGGNEQFF. DNA for the CDR3: TGTGCCAGCAGCCAAGAAGTACTAGCGGGGGGAAATGAGCAGTTCTTC.

The chain carries TRBV14 and TRBJ1-1; D is perhaps TRBD1 (6 bases). CDR1 is SGHDN, CDR2 FVKESK, per germline. Trimming removed 4 bases from V and 1 base from J, with 13 bases in between. This CDR3 is 15 amino acids long. The CDR3 is CASSRLQGKNTEAFF. Here the CDR3 DNA reads TGTGCCAGCAGCCGCCTACAGGGCAAGAACACTGAAGCTTTCTTT.

The rearrangement links TRBV9 to TRBJ2-2, with 9 nucleotides matching TRBD1. In germline, CDR1 is SGDLS, CDR2 YYNGEE. V trimming: 3 bases; J trimming: 5 bases; junction bases outside the gene matches: 5. This CDR3 has 15 amino acids. CDR3 DNA: TGTGCCAGCAGCGCGACAGGGGGAGGTACCGGGGAGCTGTTTTTT. It specifies CASSATGGGTGELFF.

This clone occurred a few times. The gene calls are TRBV12-5 and TRBJ2-7; TRBD1 is a possible D gene (5 bases). CDR1 and CDR2 from the germline V gene are LGHNT and FRNRAP. The CDR3 covers 12 residues. V lost 7 bases and J lost 4, with 11 bases in between. CDR3 bases: TGTGCTAGTGCAGGGCAAGCTTACGAGCAGTACTTC. Translating it yields CASAGQAYEQYF.

The chain couples TRBV7-9 to TRBJ1-6; the match to TRBD1 covers 9 bases. Per germline, CDR1 SEHNR and CDR2 FQNEAQ (reference sequence). CDR3 length equals 16 residues. The V and J ends lost 5 bases and 7 bases, in that order; junction bases with no gene match: 9. CDR3 DNA sequence: TGTGCCAGCAGCCTGGGACAGGGTTCAAGAAATTCACCCCTCCACTTT. Translated: CASSLGQGSRNSPLHF.

This chain joins TRBV5-1 and TRBJ2-7; 8 bases are a match to TRBD2. The CDR3 has 15 residues. Looked up from germline, CDR1 is SGHRS and CDR2 is YFSETQ. Trimming at V came to 2 bases and at J to 7 bases, leaving 11 bases not matched to a gene. Here the CDR3 reads CASSFGSGRFGEQYF. The CDR3 DNA reads as TGCGCCAGCAGCTTTGGAAGCGGGAGATTCGGGGAGCAGTACTTC.

V gene TRBV5-4 combines with J gene TRBJ1-2; possibly TRBD1 for D (6 bases). This CDR3 region has 14 residues. Germline CDR1 is SGHNT and CDR2 is YYREEE (reference sequence). Deletions cut 0 bases from V and 4 bases from J, with 10 bases between. The CDR3 nucleotides are TGTGCCAGCAGCTTGGGGGACATGGGCTATGGCTACACCTTC. Protein product: CASSLGDMGYGYTF.

This chain uses TRBV19 with TRBJ1-5, with TRBD1 as a possible D gene (5 bases). V shed 5 bases and J shed 3 bases, with 11 bases lying between them. The germline V gene encodes CDR1 LNHDA and CDR2 SQIVND (reference sequence). The CDR3 length is 14 residues. CDR3 amino acids: CASSGGGVNQPQHF. The CDR3 coding sequence is TGTGCCAGTAGTGGTGGAGGGGTCAATCAGCCCCAGCATTTT.

The CDR3 loop is CASSHTSGNTGELFF. CDR3 sequence (DNA): TGTGCCAGCAGTCACACTAGCGGGAACACCGGGGAGCTGTTTTTT. V is TRBV6-1 and J is TRBJ2-2; 8 bases agree with TRBD2. Trimming at V came to 5 bases and at J to 1 base, leaving 3 bases not matched to a gene. Germline V CDR1 and CDR2: MNHNS, SASEGT. This CDR3 is 15 amino acids long.